The 16 T cell receptor beta chains reported below all come from one sample, sequenced in a study of TIL therapy for anti-PD-1-resistant metastatic lung cancer. Regarding time point: pre-treatment sample, taken before nivolumab and TIL therapy. The immunoSEQ assay was v3. The repertoire was sequenced with immunoSEQ multiplex PCR; TCRdb's copy has only in-frame clones and lacks some. Seen here are about 60,000 clones, approximately 69% observed once, and the top ten hold around 6.6%. The starting material was blood, obtained at baseline. Every receptor here comes from a person aged 25 to 80 with non-small cell lung cancer.

The V call is TRBV5-1, the J call TRBJ2-1, with TRBD1 as a possible D gene (6 bases). V was pared by 2 bases and J by 2 bases, with 11 bases between. Per the germline V gene, CDR1 is SGHRS and CDR2 is YFSETQ. This CDR3 has 15 amino acids. The CDR3 nucleotides are TGCGCCAGCAGCTTCACAGGGATCGCCTACAATGAGCAGTTCTTC. It is translated as CASSFTGIAYNEQFF.

By share of the sample, this clone is medium-sized. This sequence joins TRBV11-2 and TRBJ1-2; D unclear. From germline, CDR1 is SGHAT and CDR2 FQNNGV. The V end was cut by 3 bases, the J end by 8 bases, with 7 bases between. The CDR3 runs to 11 residues. The CDR3 here is CASSFRGGYTF. CDR3 sequence (DNA): TGTGCCAGCAGCTTCCGGGGAGGCTACACCTTC.

J is TRBJ2-5 and V is TRBV5-6, with TRBD2 matching 9 bases. With 0 bases clipped from V and 5 bases from J, the junction kept 11 bases outside the gene matches. Germline V CDR1 and CDR2: SGHDT, YYEEEE. This CDR3 has 17 residues. The CDR3 loop reads CASSLVGASGKEETQYF. The CDR3 coding sequence is TGTGCCAGCAGCTTGGTGGGGGCTAGCGGGAAGGAGGAGACCCAGTACTTC.

The chain couples TRBV11-2 to TRBJ2-5; D remains unclear. Trimming took off 2 bases at V and 1 base at J, with 11 bases between the two ends. Germline CDR1 is SGHAT and CDR2 is FQNNGV. CDR3 length equals 15 residues. As DNA, the CDR3 is TGTGCCAGCAGCTTATCCGCCGGCTTCCAAGAGACCCAGTACTTC. Amino acids: CASSLSAGFQETQYF. Combining the CDR3 with reference TRBV11-2 and TRBJ2-5 gives the whole variable domain EAGVAQSPRYKIIEKRQSVAFWCNPISGHATLYWYQQILGQGPKLLIQFQNNGVVDDSQLPKDRFSAERLKGVDSTLKIQPAKLEDSAVYLCASSLSAGFQETQYFGPGTRLLVL.

V and J are TRBV11-3 and TRBJ2-6; the D call may be TRBD1 or TRBD2 (6 bases each). The CDR3 extends over 17 amino acids. Germline loops: CDR1 SGHNT, CDR2 YENEEA. Trimming pared 5 bases from V and 1 base from J, leaving 15 bases between. The CDR3: CASSPRWGASGANVLTF. CDR3 bases: TGTGCCAGCAGCCCCAGATGGGGGGCTTCTGGGGCCAACGTCCTGACTTTC.

This chain links TRBV7-2 with TRBJ2-7, with 10 bases lining up with TRBD2. The CDR3 covers 14 residues. Looked up from germline, CDR1 is SGHTA and CDR2 is FQGNSA. The trim removed 3 bases at V and 5 bases at J, leaving 4 bases unmatched. The CDR3 sequence is CASSLMLAGDEQYF. CDR3 DNA sequence: TGTGCCAGCAGCTTGATGCTAGCGGGAGACGAGCAGTACTTC.

This clone came up a few times. V usage is TRBV30 and J usage is TRBJ1-5; the D gene is possibly TRBD1 (6 bases). The CDR3 extends over 13 amino acids. Germline-derived CDR1 and CDR2 are GTSNPN and SVGIG (reference sequence). Trimming took off 0 bases at V and 5 bases at J, with 8 bases between the two ends. This CDR3 reads CAWSVRGDQPQHF. The CDR3 region has the DNA TGTGCCTGGAGTGTAAGGGGGGATCAGCCCCAGCATTTT.

The chain couples TRBV15 to TRBJ1-1; no clear D gene. Germline CDR1 and CDR2: LNHNV and YYDKDF (reference sequence). This CDR3 contains 13 residues. The V and J ends lost 3 bases and 5 bases respectively, with 10 bases between them. This chain's CDR3 is CATSSFRGTEAFF. The DNA for the CDR3 is TGTGCCACCAGCAGTTTTCGGGGTACTGAAGCTTTCTTT.

This clone occurred a few times. The rearrangement joins TRBV2 to TRBJ2-2; possible D gene TRBD2, 5 bases. V was shortened by 6 bases and J by 6 bases, with 11 bases between the two germline ends. Per the germline V gene, CDR1 is SNHLY and CDR2 is FYNNEI. There are 13 residues in the CDR3. In nucleotides, the CDR3 is TGTGCCAGCAGGAGGACTGTCGCCGGGGAGCTGTTTTTT. It is translated as CASRRTVAGELFF.

The chain carries TRBV7-9 and TRBJ1-2; D not resolved. The CDR3 extends over 13 amino acids. V dropped 2 bases and J dropped 8 bases, with 12 bases sitting between them. Germline CDR1 SEHNR, CDR2 FQNEAQ (reference sequence). CDR3 residues: CASSLTDARGYTF. CDR3 sequence (DNA): TGTGCCAGCAGCTTAACGGACGCAAGGGGCTACACCTTC.

The rearrangement uses TRBV7-3 and TRBJ2-7, with TRBD2 matching over 7 bases. Germline lookup yields CDR1 SGHTA and CDR2 FQGTGA. V dropped 1 base and J dropped 0; count of bases not matched to a gene: 3. This CDR3 spans 15 amino acids. CDR3 coding DNA: TGTGCCAGCAGCTTAAAGGCTAGCGGCTCCTACGAGCAGTACTTC. As protein: CASSLKASGSYEQYF.

J is TRBJ1-2 and V is TRBV18; D may be TRBD1 (6 bases). The CDR3 sequence is 15 residues long. Germline V CDR1 and CDR2: KGHSH, LQKENI. V shed 3 bases and J shed 5 bases, with 16 bases lying between them. The CDR3 is CASSPSQGGGYGYTF. DNA of the CDR3: TGTGCCAGCTCACCTTCACAGGGAGGGGGTTATGGCTACACCTTC.

V and J are TRBV18 and TRBJ2-1; a weak D match, TRBD2 (5 bases). Germline V gives CDR1 KGHSH, CDR2 LQKENI. V dropped 5 bases and J dropped 6 bases, with 14 bases sitting between them. There are 14 residues in the CDR3. CDR3 residues: CASSSPSGTNEQFF. CDR3 bases: TGTGCCAGCTCATCTCCGAGCGGAACCAATGAGCAGTTCTTC.

This clone was counted between two and nine times. The DNA of the CDR3 is TGTGCCAGCAGCTTAGCGGGGAGGTCTCGCTACGAGCAGTACTTC. This codes for CASSLAGRSRYEQYF. This chain uses TRBV7-2 with TRBJ2-7; tentatively, D is TRBD2 (6 bases). The V gene lost 0 bases and the J gene lost 3 bases, with 12 bases spanning the gap. The CDR3 consists of 15 residues. Per germline, CDR1 SGHTA and CDR2 FQGNSA. Full variable domain (outside the CDR3, taken from reference TRBV7-2 and TRBJ2-7): GAGVSQSPSNKVTEKGKDVELRCDPISGHTALYWYRQSLGQGLEFLIYFQGNSAPDKSGLPSDRFSAERTGGSVSTLTIQRTQQEDSAVYLCASSLAGRSRYEQYFGPGTRLTVT.

The J gene is TRBJ1-1, the V gene TRBV5-1; the D gene is possibly TRBD1 (6 bases). The CDR3 sequence is 14 residues long. CDR1 is SGHRS, CDR2 YFSETQ, per germline. The V gene lost 3 bases and the J gene lost 5 bases, with 14 bases spanning the gap. Written as DNA, the CDR3 is TGCGCCAGCAGCTACACAGGGTCTGGAACTGAAGCTTTCTTT. Amino acid sequence: CASSYTGSGTEAFF.

The chain uses TRBV5-1 and TRBJ2-1; 7 bases align to TRBD2. V was pared by 4 bases and J by 8 bases, with 6 bases of the junction left unmatched. Germline V gene sequence: CDR1 SGHRS, CDR2 YFSETQ. The CDR3 length is 13 residues. Here the CDR3 DNA reads TGCGCCAGCAGCGACGGGAGGAGCGATGAGCAGTTCTTC. This translates into CASSDGRSDEQFF. Based on the CDR3 plus reference TRBV5-1 and TRBJ2-1, the full variable domain is KAGVTQTPRYLIKTRGQQVTLSCSPISGHRSVSWYQQTPGQGLQFLFEYFSETQRNKGNFPGRFSGRQFSNSRSEMNVSTLELGDSALYLCASSDGRSDEQFFGPGTRLTVL.